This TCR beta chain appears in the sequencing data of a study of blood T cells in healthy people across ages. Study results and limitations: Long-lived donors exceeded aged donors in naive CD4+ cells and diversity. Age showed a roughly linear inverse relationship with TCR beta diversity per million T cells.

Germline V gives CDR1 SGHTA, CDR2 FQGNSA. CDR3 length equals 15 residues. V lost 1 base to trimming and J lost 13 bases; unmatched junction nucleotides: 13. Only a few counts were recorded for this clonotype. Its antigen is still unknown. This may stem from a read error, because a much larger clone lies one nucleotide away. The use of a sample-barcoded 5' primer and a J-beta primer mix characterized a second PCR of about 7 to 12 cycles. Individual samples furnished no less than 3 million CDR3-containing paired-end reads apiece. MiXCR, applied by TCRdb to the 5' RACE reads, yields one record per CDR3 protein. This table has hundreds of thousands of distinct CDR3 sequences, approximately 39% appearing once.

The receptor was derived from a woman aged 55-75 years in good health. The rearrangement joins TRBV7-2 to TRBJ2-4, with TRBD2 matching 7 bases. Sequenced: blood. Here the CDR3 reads CASSLGLAHGNEQYF. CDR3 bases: TGTGCCAGCAGCTTAGGACTAGCACATGGCAATGAGCAGTACTTC.